The 20 T cell receptor beta chains in this list originate from one sample, sequenced in a study of regulatory T cells in long-lasting Graves disease. Combining iRepertoire HTBI primers with Arm-PCR of CDR3 regions, the authors built TCR beta libraries. TCRdb fed the multiplex PCR reads into MiXCR, producing one record per CDR3 protein. The table has about 440,000 distinct CDR3 sequences, 16% seen once. This sample's time point: newly diagnosed GD, antithyroid drugs for less than 3 months. TCR sequences were obtained from RNA taken from PBMCs. This sample was shared with a second study, whose subject was T cells in Graves' hyperthyroidism and ophthalmopathy.

This material consisted of peripheral blood mononuclear cells (PBMCs), taken at new diagnosis, from a patient treated with antithyroid drugs. The origin of the receptors is a woman between 25 and 40 years old with Graves disease.

This clonotype was detected many times. The chain couples TRBV18 to TRBJ2-2; no firm D call. Germline V gene sequence: CDR1 KGHSH, CDR2 LQKENI. V lost 1 base and J lost 1, with 13 bases in between. There are 17 residues in the CDR3. As DNA, the CDR3 is TGTGCCAGCTCACCACTTGTTTTGGCGTTGAACACCGGGGAGCTGTTTTTT. Amino acids: CASSPLVLALNTGELFF. Complete variable domain (other parts from reference TRBV18 and TRBJ2-2): NAGVMQNPRHLVRRRGQEARLRCSPMKGHSHVYWYRQLPEEGLKFMVYLQKENIIDESGMPKERFSAEFPKEGPSILRIQQVVRGDSAAYFCASSPLVLALNTGELFFGEGSRLTVL.

This clonotype was observed at least ten times. In DNA form, the CDR3 reads TGTGCCAGCAATCGGAACACCGGGGAGCTGTTTTTT. Protein: CASNRNTGELFF. This rearrangement joins TRBV28 to TRBJ2-2, with no clear D. V dropped 7 bases and J dropped 1 base, with 4 bases sitting between them. In germline, CDR1 is MDHEN, CDR2 SYDVKM. The CDR3 has 12 residues.

This clonotype was seen at least ten times. This sequence joins TRBV18 and TRBJ2-7; 7 bases fit TRBD1. The CDR3 runs 14 residues. The V gene end was trimmed by 2 bases and the J gene end by 2 bases; junction bases not matched to a gene: 3. CDR1 is KGHSH, CDR2 LQKENI, per germline. This chain's CDR3 is CASSPGTVTYEQYF. For the CDR3, the DNA is TGTGCCAGCTCACCAGGGACAGTGACCTACGAGCAGTACTTC.

The chain carries TRBV20-1 and TRBJ2-2; D might be TRBD1 (6 bases). The germline V gene has CDR1 DFQATT and CDR2 SNEGSKA (reference sequence). Trimming cost V 0 bases and J 1 base, with 12 bases left between them. The CDR3 loop spans 16 amino acids. In nucleotides, the CDR3 is TGCAGTGCTAGAGATAAGCAGGGGAAGAACACCGGGGAGCTGTTTTTT. This codes for CSARDKQGKNTGELFF.

There are a few counts of this clonotype. The chain uses TRBV7-9 and TRBJ1-1, with D perhaps matching TRBD1 (5 bases). Looked up from germline, CDR1 is SEHNR and CDR2 is FQNEAQ (reference sequence). The V gene lost 5 bases and the J gene lost 6 bases, with 10 bases spanning the gap. The CDR3 runs 12 residues. The DNA for the CDR3 is TGTGCCAGCAGCGCAGACAGCCCTGAAGCTTTCTTT. It specifies CASSADSPEAFF.

This clonotype was counted ten times or more. The chain links TRBV3-1 to TRBJ1-1; no definite D call. Trimming pared 3 bases from V and 3 bases from J, leaving 17 bases between. CDR3 length: 16 amino acids. Germline values: CDR1 LGHDT, CDR2 YNNKEL (reference sequence). The CDR3 spells CASSQSRLRSDTEAFF. CDR3 DNA sequence: TGTGCCAGCAGCCAGAGCCGGCTACGATCGGACACTGAAGCTTTCTTT.

The chain is built from TRBV4-3 and TRBJ2-1; TRBD2 matches at 10 bases. The germline V gene encodes CDR1 LGHNA and CDR2 YSLEER. V was clipped by 0 bases and J by 0 bases; unmatched bases: 2. The CDR3 loop spans 17 amino acids. As DNA, the CDR3 is TGCGCCAGCAGCCAAGAACTAGCGGGGCGCTCCTACAATGAGCAGTTCTTC. It codes for CASSQELAGRSYNEQFF.

The rearrangement joins TRBV11-2 to TRBJ2-3, with D possibly called TRBD1 or TRBD2 (5 bases each). In germline, CDR1 is SGHAT, CDR2 FQNNGV. V lost 5 bases, J lost 10 bases, and 16 bases lay in between. The CDR3 length is 13 residues. The CDR3 protein is CASSHGALRSQYF. The CDR3, as DNA: TGTGCCAGCAGCCACGGGGCCCTCCGATCGCAGTATTTT.

Many counts were recorded for this clonotype. V is TRBV5-6 and J is TRBJ1-5; the match to TRBD1 covers 7 bases. This CDR3 region has 17 residues. The trim removed 2 bases at V and 3 bases at J, leaving 11 bases unmatched. Germline V gene data show CDR1 as SGHDT and CDR2 as YYEEEE. The CDR3 DNA follows: TGTGCCAGCAGCTTATCTGACAGGGACCCTTACAATCAGCCCCAGCATTTT. Amino acids: CASSLSDRDPYNQPQHF. The variable domain in full, completed from reference TRBV5-6 and TRBJ1-5, reads DAGVTQSPTHLIKTRGQQVTLRCSPKSGHDTVSWYQQALGQGPQFIFQYYEEEERQRGNFPDRFSGHQFPNYSSELNVNALLLGDSALYLCASSLSDRDPYNQPQHFGDGTRLSIL.

This clonotype was recorded at least ten times. The chain is built from TRBV5-6 and TRBJ1-6, with TRBD1 matching 8 bases. The CDR3 has 14 residues. V lost 6 bases, J lost 7 bases, and 6 bases stayed unmatched. Germline values: CDR1 SGHDT, CDR2 YYEEEE. This chain's CDR3 is CASMKRDRNSPLHF. The CDR3 nucleotides read TGTGCCAGCATGAAGAGGGACAGGAATTCACCCCTCCACTTT. Drawing the rest from reference TRBV5-6 and TRBJ1-6, the complete variable domain is DAGVTQSPTHLIKTRGQQVTLRCSPKSGHDTVSWYQQALGQGPQFIFQYYEEEERQRGNFPDRFSGHQFPNYSSELNVNALLLGDSALYLCASMKRDRNSPLHFGNGTRLTVT.

Comments on this clonotype: Only one base separates this from a far larger clonotype, so it likely reflects a read error. The J gene is TRBJ2-1, the V gene TRBV28; D may match TRBD1 or TRBD2 (5 bases each). Deletions cut 8 bases from V and 10 bases from J, with 18 bases between. The CDR3 spans 13 residues. Germline values: CDR1 MDHEN, CDR2 SYDVKM. In DNA form, the CDR3 reads TGTGCCAGCGGGACGTCGAGCTCCTACGAGCAGTTCTTC. As protein: CASGTSSSYEQFF. Full variable domain (missing parts from reference TRBV28 and TRBJ2-1): DVKVTQSSRYLVKRTGEKVFLECVQDMDHENMFWYRQDPGLGLRLIYFSYDVKMKEKGDIPEGYSVSREKKERFSLILESASTNQTSMYLCASGTSSSYEQFFGPGTRLTVL.

This clonotype was detected a few times. The chain has TRBV29-1 and TRBJ2-3, with D perhaps matching TRBD2 (7 bases). V dropped 7 bases and J dropped 3 bases, with 11 bases sitting between them. The CDR3 loop spans 12 amino acids. The V gene's germline CDR1 is SQVTM and CDR2 ANQGSEA. The CDR3, as DNA: TGCAGCGCGGAGGGGGGGACAGATACGCAGTATTTT. This encodes CSAEGGTDTQYF.

This clonotype occurred a few times. This chain connects TRBV28 to TRBJ2-3; D gene unclear. There are 13 residues in the CDR3. V was clipped by 4 bases and J by 0 bases, with 5 bases between them. Germline assignment: CDR1 MDHEN and CDR2 SYDVKM. The CDR3 coding sequence is TGTGCCAGCAGTTCGGGTAGCACAGATACGCAGTATTTT. Protein: CASSSGSTDTQYF.

This clonotype was recorded at least ten times. The rearrangement joins TRBV7-2 to TRBJ1-1; tentatively, D is TRBD1 (5 bases). Germline CDR1 reads SGHTA; CDR2 reads FQGNSA. The CDR3 consists of 16 residues. The V gene lost 5 bases and the J gene lost 1 base, with 17 bases spanning the gap. CDR3 coding DNA: TGTGCCAGCAGCCCCCCGATTGGGGGGGGGAACACTGAAGCTTTCTTT. This encodes CASSPPIGGGNTEAFF.

The V call is TRBV4-1, the J call TRBJ1-3; 8 nucleotides agree with TRBD1. J gave up 9 bases and V 0 bases, and 10 bases lay outside the gene matches. The CDR3 is 16 residues long. The germline V gene has CDR1 MGHRA and CDR2 YSYEKL. This CDR3 reads CASSQERRQGRITIYF. As DNA, the CDR3 is TGCGCCAGCAGCCAAGAAAGGCGACAGGGGAGAATCACCATATATTTT.

Many counts were recorded for this clonotype. The chain carries TRBV20-1 and TRBJ1-5, with unresolved D. Trimming cost V 3 bases and J 0 bases, with 9 bases left between them. Germline V gene sequence: CDR1 DFQATT, CDR2 SNEGSKA (reference sequence). There are 14 residues in the CDR3. The CDR3 reads CSARDGYSNQPQHF. The CDR3, as DNA: TGCAGTGCTAGGGACGGGTATAGCAATCAGCCCCAGCATTTT.

There are many counts of this clonotype. The gene calls are TRBV7-9 and TRBJ2-5; unclear D gene. Germline CDR1 is SEHNR and CDR2 is FQNEAQ (reference sequence). The CDR3 extends over 13 amino acids. V lost 5 bases and J 4 bases, leaving 11 bases between the germline ends. In nucleotides, the CDR3 is TGTGCCAGCAGCGCGCCAACCCCAGAGACCCAGTACTTC. Residues: CASSAPTPETQYF. Full variable domain (missing parts from reference TRBV7-9 and TRBJ2-5): DTGVSQNPRHKITKRGQNVTFRCDPISEHNRLYWYRQTLGQGPEFLTYFQNEAQLEKSRLLSDRFSAERPKGSFSTLEIQRTEQGDSAMYLCASSAPTPETQYFGPGTRLLVL.

This clonotype has a handful of counts. This could be a read error, since a much larger clone is one nucleotide away. J is TRBJ2-1 and V is TRBV11-2; weak D call: TRBD2 (6 bases). The CDR3 runs to 16 residues. Germline V gene sequence: CDR1 SGHAT, CDR2 FQNNGV. The CDR3 nucleotides read TGTGCCAGCAGCCTCAGACTAGTTGGGGCCTACCATGAGCAGTTCTTC. Its protein is CASSLRLVGAYHEQFF. The full variable domain, rest sourced from reference TRBV11-2 and TRBJ2-1, is EAGVAQSPRYKIIEKRQSVAFWCNPISGHATLYWYQQILGQGPKLLIQFQNNGVVDDSQLPKDRFSAERLKGVDSTLKIQPAKLEDSAVYLCASSLRLVGAYHEQFFGPGTRLTVL.

Regarding this clonotype: At one boundary the junction diverges from the germline segment, which might be a read error. The chain carries TRBV29-1 and TRBJ1-2, with 10 bases identical to TRBD1. The CDR3 has 13 residues. CDR1 is SQVTM, CDR2 ANQGSEA, per germline. This CDR3 is CRVGQTGGVSDTF. CDR3 sequence (DNA): TGCAGGGTTGGGCAGACAGGGGGCGTTTCAGACACCTTC.

This clonotype has a count of ten or more. The genes are TRBV28 and TRBJ1-1; 7 nucleotides agree with TRBD1. CDR1 MDHEN and CDR2 SYDVKM come from the germline V gene. The CDR3 contains 15 residues. The trim removed 8 bases at V and 1 base at J, leaving 10 bases unmatched. CDR3 DNA sequence: TGTGCCAGCCCTTCGACAGGGTTTGGGAACACTGAAGCTTTCTTT. This sequence encodes CASPSTGFGNTEAFF. The full variable domain, rest sourced from reference TRBV28 and TRBJ1-1, is DVKVTQSSRYLVKRTGEKVFLECVQDMDHENMFWYRQDPGLGLRLIYFSYDVKMKEKGDIPEGYSVSREKKERFSLILESASTNQTSMYLCASPSTGFGNTEAFFGQGTRLTVV.